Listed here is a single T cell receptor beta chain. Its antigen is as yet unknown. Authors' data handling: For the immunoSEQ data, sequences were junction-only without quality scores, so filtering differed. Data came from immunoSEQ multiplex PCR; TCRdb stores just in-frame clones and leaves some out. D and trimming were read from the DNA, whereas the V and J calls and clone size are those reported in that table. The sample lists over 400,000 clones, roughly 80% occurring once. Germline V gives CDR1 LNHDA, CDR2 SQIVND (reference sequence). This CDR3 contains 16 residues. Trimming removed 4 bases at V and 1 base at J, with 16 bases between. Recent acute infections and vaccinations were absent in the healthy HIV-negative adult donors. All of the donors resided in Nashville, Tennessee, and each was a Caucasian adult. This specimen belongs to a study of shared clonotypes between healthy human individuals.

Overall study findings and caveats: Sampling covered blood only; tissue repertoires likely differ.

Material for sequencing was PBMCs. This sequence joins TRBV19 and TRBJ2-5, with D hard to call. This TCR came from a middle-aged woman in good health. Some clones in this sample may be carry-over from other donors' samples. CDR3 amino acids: CASSTSLVRTQETQYF. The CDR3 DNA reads TGTGCCAGTAGTACGTCCCTTGTGCGGACCCAAGAGACCCAGTACTTC. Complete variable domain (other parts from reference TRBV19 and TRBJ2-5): DGGITQSPKYLFRKEGQNVTLSCEQNLNHDAMYWYRQDPGQGLRLIYYSQIVNDFQKGDIAEGYSVSREKKESFPLTVTSAQKNPTAFYLCASSTSLVRTQETQYFGPGTRLLVL.